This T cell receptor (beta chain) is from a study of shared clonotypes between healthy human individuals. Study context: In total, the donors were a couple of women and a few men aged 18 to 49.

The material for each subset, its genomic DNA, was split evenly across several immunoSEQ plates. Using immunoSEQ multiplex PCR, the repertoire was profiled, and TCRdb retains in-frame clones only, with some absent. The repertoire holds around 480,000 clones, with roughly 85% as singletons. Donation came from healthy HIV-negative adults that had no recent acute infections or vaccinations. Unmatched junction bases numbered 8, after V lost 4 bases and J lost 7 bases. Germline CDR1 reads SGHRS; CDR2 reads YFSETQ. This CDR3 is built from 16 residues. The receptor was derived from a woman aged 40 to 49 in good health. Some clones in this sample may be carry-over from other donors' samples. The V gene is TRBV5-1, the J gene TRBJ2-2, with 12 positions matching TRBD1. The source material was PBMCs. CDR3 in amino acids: CASSPGQGALNGELFF. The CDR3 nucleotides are TGCGCCAGCAGCCCGGGACAGGGGGCGCTTAACGGGGAGCTGTTTTTT.